This T cell receptor beta chain derives from a study of shared clonotypes between healthy human individuals (dated by TCRdb to about 2020). Context from the whole study: The cohort comprised a couple of women and a few men aged 18 to 49 years. To estimate repertoire size and how much clonotype sharing occurs between individuals, the study deeply sequenced the blood TCR repertoires of five healthy adults. Leukapheresis yielded between about 0.94 and 9.5 billion PBMCs per donor. For each donor, CD4 naive and CD4 memory were each run on three plates, CD8 naive on two plates, and CD8 memory on one plate. To increase sequencing depth and limit assay-specific biases, different laboratories used diverse techniques to prepare libraries and sequence TCR repertoires.

Including the terminal cysteine and phenylalanine, the CDR3 comprises 14 residues. The entry retains the CDR3 DNA only, 42 bases that are in frame from base 1. CDR1 SGHRS and CDR2 YFSETQ are derived from the germline V gene. For this chain, trimming is 5 bases at the V end and 9 bases at the J end, and the number of junction bases without a gene match is 9. CD8 naive samples consisted of CD45RO-negative cells that were positively selected for CCR7, yielding a CD45RA+CCR7+ population without TemRA cells. Donors were healthy HIV-negative adults with no recently reported acute infections or vaccinations. Every donor was a Caucasian adult living in Nashville, Tennessee, USA. Blood was collected by leukapheresis, and PBMCs were isolated by Ficoll-Histopaque density gradient centrifugation and then cryopreserved in liquid nitrogen vapor phase. Analytical flow cytometry was used to check the purity and quantity of each magnetically sorted T cell population. Genomic DNA was isolated from every sorted fraction and measured by UV absorbance on a Nanodrop 2000c.

About this clone itself: Its antigen is unknown. Per-nucleotide qualities are absent, and no much larger clonotype sits a single base away.

On the study overall, not on this receptor specifically: Naive subsets generally had larger estimated clonotype richness than memory subsets. Even with the large sequencing depth, rarefaction of the sorted-subset datasets indicated that sequencing was incomplete. Across a handful of donors, about 4.5% of naive CD4, 3.5% of naive CD8, 2.3% of memory CD4, and approximately 0.4% of memory CD8 clonotypes were shared. Sampling was restricted to blood, and TCR repertoires in tissue are likely to differ from TCR repertoires in blood. Clonotypes shared by all four sorted-subset donors showed higher generation probabilities than non-shared clonotypes. Because the study included a small number of donors, the genetic and exposure-history diversity represented was limited. Based on pairwise subsampling, the degree of clonotype sharing among donors was expected to be affected by sequencing depth.

Using the deep immunoSEQ assay, multiplex PCR amplified TCR CDR3 regions from genomic DNA. Extracted genomic DNA from each cell subset was distributed evenly across all wells of several immunoSEQ 96-well plates, and each plate was treated as a replicate. For sorted subsets, approximately 0.2 ug of genomic DNA, equivalent to 30,000 or so T cell genomes, went into each replicate PCR. Purified libraries were measured with a Qubit 3.0 fluorometer, size-checked on a Bioanalyzer 2100, and measured again with the KAPA Library Quantification kit. A separate single-read 150-cycle Illumina NextSeq 550 flow cell was used to sequence each immunoSEQ 96-well plate. The published analysis was carried out like this. Because the immunoSEQ output included only junctional sequences and no quality scores, the filtering could not be the same as the filtering used for full-length reads. Sequences were annotated with PyIR, a Python wrapper for IgBLAST v1.9, using IMGT germline references to assign V/J genes and CDR3. Reads were filtered out if the reads had weak V/J assignments (E-value above 1e-6), no CDR3, stop codons, out-of-frame junctions, or ambiguous translated residues. A V3J clonotype was defined by an identical inferred V gene, J gene, and CDR3 amino acid sequence. Percentage overlap between repertoires was calculated by dividing the number of shared unique clonotypes by the size of the smaller repertoire. Richness of each repertoire was evaluated using RTK rarefaction, the Chao1 estimator, and Recon v2.1 estimates of unobserved clonotypes. Generation probabilities were computed with OLGA for all TCRbeta clonotypes obtained by the gDNA method from four donors. The source is immuneACCESS, and TCRdb retained only in-frame sequences with V and J called. Part of the clones is not carried over; for the studies checked, unresolved V genes explain less than half of this, and the remainder is unexplained. V, J and clone size reflect that table, while D and trimming were determined from the DNA. The sample yields about 2.1 million clones; 93% were counted once. Of the sample, around 1.7% falls within the top ten clones.

The chain is assembled from TRBV5-1 and TRBJ2-1; a stretch of 9 junction bases matches TRBD1. The source material was naive CD8+ T cells from PBMCs. The cell subset or site tag for this specimen amounts to: CD45RA+CCR7+. The sequence was obtained from a man aged 18 to 30 in good health. Some clones in this sample may be carry-over from other donors' samples. This receptor has the CDR3 CASSPDRGMSEQFF. The sequence in DNA is TGCGCCAGCAGTCCGGACAGGGGCATGAGTGAGCAGTTCTTC.